Listed here are 18 T cell receptor beta chains from one sample, sequenced in a study of PD-L1 blockade in urothelial cancer. Clones were read by immunoSEQ multiplex PCR, and TCRdb kept only the in-frame ones, dropping some. The sample carries 75,000 to 95,000 clones, 90% recorded once. The source material was PBMCs, sampled around atezolizumab (anti-PD-L1) treatment. The receptor set was obtained from a man between 60 and 70 years old with urothelial cancer.

The rearrangement uses TRBV4-3 and TRBJ2-3, with 10 bases lining up with TRBD2. The CDR3 runs 16 residues. Germline V gene data show CDR1 as LGHNA and CDR2 as YSLEER. Unmatched junction bases numbered 5, after V lost 3 bases and J lost 2 bases. CDR3 region: CASSHRTSGYTDTQYF. Written as DNA, the CDR3 is TGCGCCAGCAGCCACAGGACTAGCGGTTACACAGATACGCAGTATTTT.

The rearrangement links TRBV2 to TRBJ2-7; 13 bases match TRBD2. V lost 6 bases and J lost 10; bases outside the gene matches: 21. CDR1 and CDR2 (germline): SNHLY, FYNNEI. The CDR3 has 18 residues. For the CDR3, the DNA is TGTGCCAGCAGGGTTAGAGCGGTATCCGGGACTAGCGGGGCCGGCCAGTACTTC. Its protein product is CASRVRAVSGTSGAGQYF.

This rearrangement joins TRBV30 to TRBJ2-1; TRBD2 aligns across 7 bases. CDR1 and CDR2 from the germline V gene are GTSNPN and SVGIG (reference sequence). The V gene end was trimmed by 3 bases and the J gene end by 6 bases; junction bases not matched to a gene: 11. This CDR3 spans 15 amino acids. The CDR3 loop is CAWRVRSGIGNEQFF. CDR3 DNA: TGTGCCTGGAGGGTCCGGAGCGGGATTGGCAATGAGCAGTTCTTC.

The chain combines TRBV11-2 with TRBJ2-5, with D tentatively TRBD1 (5 bases). The V end was cut by 5 bases, the J end by 3 bases, with 13 bases between. The CDR3 consists of 14 residues. Per germline, CDR1 SGHAT and CDR2 FQNNGV. The DNA of the CDR3 is TGTGCCAGCAGCCGAAGCCCAGGGAAAGAGACCCAGTACTTC. Its translation: CASSRSPGKETQYF.

The gene calls are TRBV10-3 and TRBJ2-7; 11 bases match TRBD1. This CDR3 comprises 17 residues. CDR1 and CDR2 (germline): ENHRY, SYGVKD. Trimming cost V 3 bases and J 0 bases; bases outside gene matches: 7. This chain's CDR3 is CAISDSTGTGGSYEQYF. The CDR3 DNA reads as TGTGCCATCAGTGACTCTACCGGGACAGGGGGCTCCTACGAGCAGTACTTC.

V usage is TRBV19 and J usage is TRBJ2-1; D possibly corresponds to TRBD2 (6 bases). The CDR3 contains 14 residues. Trimming left V 3 bases short and J 4 bases short, with 10 bases between. Germline loops: CDR1 LNHDA, CDR2 SQIVND (reference sequence). CDR3 bases: TGTGCCAGTAGTATCCGGGACTTTTACAATGAGCAGTTCTTC. It translates to CASSIRDFYNEQFF.

The chain carries TRBV6-5 and TRBJ1-1, with 9 bases aligning to TRBD1. The CDR3 is made up of 14 amino acids. J was trimmed by 3 bases and V by 6 bases; bases with no gene match: 5. Looked up from germline, CDR1 is MNHEY and CDR2 is SVGAGI. CDR3 sequence reads: CASRPGTGYTEAFF. CDR3 in DNA: TGTGCCAGCAGACCCGGGACAGGGTACACTGAAGCTTTCTTT.

This rearrangement joins TRBV10-2 to TRBJ2-3; D might be TRBD2 (6 bases). Germline-derived CDR1 and CDR2 are WSHSY and SAAADI. The CDR3 is 17 residues long. V was cut by 2 bases and J by 1 base, with 16 bases left in between. CDR3 in amino acids: CASSEIPRASGTDTQYF. As DNA, the CDR3 is TGCGCCAGCAGTGAGATACCCCGGGCTAGCGGCACAGATACGCAGTATTTT.

The chain combines TRBV12-2 with TRBJ2-6; the D segment call TRBD1 is taken from the table without a DNA check. TRBV12-2 corresponds to a pseudogene. CDR3 length: 17 amino acids. CDR3 DNA sequence: TGTGCAAGTCGCTTAGGTCGGCAGGGGGCTGGGGCCAACGTCCTGACTTTC. This encodes CASRLGRQGAGANVLTF.

The chain recombines TRBV15 with TRBJ2-3, with a possible D match to TRBD1 (6 bases). CDR1 and CDR2 (germline): LNHNV, YYDKDF (reference sequence). The CDR3 loop spans 15 amino acids. V lost 7 bases to trimming and J lost 3 bases, with 17 bases between them. The DNA for the CDR3 is TGTGCCACCACTCCAGGGGATGGTAGTACAGATACGCAGTATTTT. Amino acid sequence: CATTPGDGSTDTQYF.

The chain uses TRBV18 and TRBJ1-5; 9 nucleotides match TRBD1. Per the germline V gene, CDR1 is KGHSH and CDR2 is LQKENI. The V and J ends lost 3 bases and 1 base, in that order; junction bases with no gene match: 4. CDR3 length equals 16 residues. The CDR3 DNA is TGTGCCAGCTCACCCCCCGGGACAGGGAGCAATCAGCCCCAGCATTTT. It translates to CASSPPGTGSNQPQHF.

The CDR3 nucleotides read TGTGCCAGCAGTGGACCCGGGCGGCAGGGTTCCAAAACTGAAGCTTTCTTT. As protein: CASSGPGRQGSKTEAFF. The chain links TRBV27 to TRBJ1-1; D might be TRBD1 (5 bases). The germline V gene has CDR1 MNHEY and CDR2 SMNVEV (reference sequence). V lost 5 bases and J lost 5, with 24 bases in between. CDR3 length: 17 residues.

This chain links TRBV19 with TRBJ2-4; a possible D gene is TRBD2 (7 bases). V shed 5 bases and J shed 1 base, with 12 bases lying between them. Germline V gene sequence: CDR1 LNHDA, CDR2 SQIVND (reference sequence). The CDR3 has 15 residues. The CDR3 DNA reads TGTGCCAGTAGTCTACAGGGAGGGGCCAAAAACATTCAGTACTTC. Translation: CASSLQGGAKNIQYF.

The chain links TRBV14 to TRBJ2-2, with D perhaps matching TRBD2 (6 bases). CDR3 length: 17 residues. Deletions cut 3 bases from V and 5 bases from J, with 19 bases between. Per the germline V gene, CDR1 is SGHDN and CDR2 is FVKESK. The CDR3 DNA follows: TGTGCCAGCAGCCATCGTACCGGGAGTACCTTAACCGGGGAGCTGTTTTTT. Amino acids: CASSHRTGSTLTGELFF.

The J gene is TRBJ2-5, the V gene TRBV28; 10 bases are shared with TRBD2. After removal of 4 bases from V and 11 bases from J, the junction contained 4 bases not matched to a gene. This CDR3 is built from 12 residues. Germline CDR1 reads MDHEN; CDR2 reads SYDVKM. As DNA, the CDR3 is TGTGCCAGCAGTTCTGGACTAGCGGATCAGTACTTC. Its protein is CASSSGLADQYF.

This clone was counted between two and nine times. J is TRBJ2-2 and V is TRBV19, with 8 positions matching TRBD1. The CDR3 extends over 15 amino acids. V was clipped by 5 bases and J by 1 base; unmatched bases: 3. Germline lookup yields CDR1 LNHDA and CDR2 SQIVND (reference sequence). This CDR3 is CASSPGTGNTGELFF. The CDR3 region has the DNA TGTGCCAGTAGTCCTGGGACAGGGAACACCGGGGAGCTGTTTTTT.

The chain carries TRBV6-6 and TRBJ1-1; D is undetermined. The length of the CDR3 is 14 residues. The V end was cut by 3 bases, the J end by 0 bases, with 8 bases between. From germline, CDR1 is MNHNY and CDR2 SVGAGI (reference sequence). In DNA, the CDR3 is TGTGCCAGCAGTTATCAGTTAATGAACACTGAAGCTTTCTTT. Its protein is CASSYQLMNTEAFF.

V usage is TRBV27 and J usage is TRBJ1-5; 8 bases are a match to TRBD1. Germline V gene sequence: CDR1 MNHEY, CDR2 SMNVEV (reference sequence). The length of the CDR3 is 15 residues. V lost 5 bases, J lost 5 bases, and 8 bases stayed unmatched. The CDR3 DNA reads as TGTGCCAGCAGTCCAAACACAGGGGGGGATCAGCCCCAGCATTTT. It yields the protein CASSPNTGGDQPQHF.